Listed below are T cell receptor beta chains from one sample, sequenced in a study of CD8 T cells in Susac syndrome. Via MiXCR, TCRdb re-called the immunoSEQ multiplex PCR reads, giving one row per CDR3 protein. The data hold around 160,000 distinct CDR3 sequences, with around 94% observed a single time. Sequenced sample: CD4+ T cells from PBMCs. The receptors were sampled from a human donor in good health. CDR3s include the opening cysteine and the closing phenylalanine or tryptophan. The order of the fields is clone size, J gene, D gene, V gene, CDR3 protein, CDR3 DNA. The D gene is left open where the match is weak. Only some rows state a clone size, as once, few, many or a class for expanded clones.

clone size: NA
J gene: TRBJ2-2
D gene: TRBD2
V gene: TRBV7-3
CDR3 protein: CASSPGTSHTGELFF
CDR3 DNA: TGTGCCAGCAGCCCCGGGACTAGCCACACCGGGGAGCTGTTTTTT

clone size: NA
J gene: TRBJ1-5
D gene: TRBD1
V gene: TRBV29-1
CDR3 protein: CSVSGGSDGNQPQHF
CDR3 DNA: TGCAGCGTCTCAGGGGGTAGTGATGGCAATCAGCCCCAGCATTTT

clone size: NA
J gene: TRBJ1-4
D gene: NA
V gene: TRBV9
CDR3 protein: CASSVGGGEKLFF
CDR3 DNA: TGTGCCAGCAGCGTAGGGGGAGGGGAAAAACTGTTTTTT

clone size: NA
J gene: TRBJ2-1
D gene: TRBD2
V gene: TRBV7-2
CDR3 protein: CASSLNAGGFDEQFF
CDR3 DNA: TGTGCCAGCAGCTTAAACGCGGGGGGGTTCGATGAGCAGTTCTTC

clone size: NA
J gene: TRBJ2-3
D gene: NA
V gene: TRBV9
CDR3 protein: CASSASSTDTQYF
CDR3 DNA: TGTGCCAGCAGCGCTAGTAGCACAGATACGCAGTATTTT

clone size: NA
J gene: TRBJ1-2
D gene: NA
V gene: TRBV20-1
CDR3 protein: CSAREARANYGYTF
CDR3 DNA: TGCAGTGCTAGAGAAGCCCGAGCTAACTATGGCTACACCTTC

clone size: NA
J gene: TRBJ1-1
D gene: TRBD1
V gene: TRBV5-6
CDR3 protein: CASSSTGQGHTEAFF
CDR3 DNA: TGTGCCAGCAGCTCTACCGGACAGGGTCACACTGAAGCTTTCTTT

clone size: NA
J gene: TRBJ1-1
D gene: NA
V gene: TRBV2
CDR3 protein: CASSEMVQAFF
CDR3 DNA: TGTGCCAGCAGTGAGATGGTACAAGCTTTCTTT

clone size: NA
J gene: TRBJ1-2
D gene: TRBD1
V gene: TRBV29-1
CDR3 protein: CSAYGQGEHGYTF
CDR3 DNA: TGCAGCGCCTATGGACAGGGGGAACATGGCTACACCTTC

clone size: NA
J gene: TRBJ1-5
D gene: TRBD1
V gene: TRBV28
CDR3 protein: CASSPRTGGLFSQPQHF
CDR3 DNA: TGTGCCAGCAGTCCACGGACAGGGGGCCTCTTTTCACAGCCCCAGCATTTT

clone size: once
J gene: TRBJ2-1
D gene: NA
V gene: TRBV6-5
CDR3 protein: CASRGYNEQFF
CDR3 DNA: TGTGCCAGCAGGGGTTACAATGAGCAGTTCTTC

clone size: NA
J gene: TRBJ1-2
D gene: TRBD1
V gene: TRBV4-3
CDR3 protein: CASSQKDRGIHGYTF
CDR3 DNA: TGCGCCAGCAGCCAAAAGGACAGGGGGATCCATGGCTACACCTTC

clone size: once
J gene: TRBJ2-3
D gene: TRBD2
V gene: TRBV6-2/TRBV6-3
CDR3 protein: CASLAGGPTDTQYF
CDR3 DNA: TGTGCCAGCCTGGCGGGGGGCCCCACAGATACGCAGTATTTT

clone size: NA
J gene: TRBJ2-5
D gene: TRBD1
V gene: TRBV7-6
CDR3 protein: CASSLEQGRVETQYF
CDR3 DNA: TGTGCCAGCAGCTTAGAACAGGGGAGAGTAGAGACCCAGTACTTC

clone size: NA
J gene: TRBJ1-5
D gene: NA
V gene: TRBV3-1
CDR3 protein: CASSQGAGSTNQPQHF
CDR3 DNA: TGTGCCAGCAGCCAGGGGGCAGGAAGCACTAATCAGCCCCAGCATTTT

clone size: NA
J gene: TRBJ1-6
D gene: NA
V gene: TRBV4-2
CDR3 protein: CASSQGVPGEGSPLHF
CDR3 DNA: TGTGCCAGCAGCCAAGGTGTTCCAGGGGAGGGCTCACCCCTCCACTTT

clone size: NA
J gene: TRBJ2-5
D gene: NA
V gene: TRBV11-1
CDR3 protein: CASSFGDTRQETQYF
CDR3 DNA: TGTGCCAGCAGCTTCGGGGACACACGTCAAGAGACCCAGTACTTC

clone size: few
J gene: TRBJ2-3
D gene: NA
V gene: TRBV29-1
CDR3 protein: CSVGGDSRDTQYF
CDR3 DNA: TGCAGCGTTGGAGGGGACTCACGAGATACGCAGTATTTT

clone size: few
J gene: TRBJ1-5
D gene: NA
V gene: TRBV6-6
CDR3 protein: CASSLGDSNQPQHF
CDR3 DNA: TGTGCCAGCAGTTTGGGCGACAGCAATCAGCCCCAGCATTTT

clone size: NA
J gene: TRBJ2-3
D gene: TRBD2
V gene: TRBV4-3
CDR3 protein: CASSQETSGGEDTQYF
CDR3 DNA: TGCGCCAGCAGCCAAGAGACTAGCGGGGGGGAAGATACGCAGTATTTT

clone size: NA
J gene: TRBJ1-6
D gene: NA
V gene: TRBV27
CDR3 protein: CASSLYMDSPLHF
CDR3 DNA: TGTGCCAGCAGTTTATATATGGACTCACCCCTCCACTTT

clone size: NA
J gene: TRBJ2-1
D gene: NA
V gene: TRBV7-9
CDR3 protein: CASSPPVSGSSYNEQFF
CDR3 DNA: TGTGCCAGCAGCCCCCCGGTTAGCGGTAGCTCCTACAATGAGCAGTTCTTC

clone size: NA
J gene: TRBJ2-4
D gene: NA
V gene: TRBV19
CDR3 protein: CASSPVGNIQYF
CDR3 DNA: TGTGCCAGTAGCCCCGTAGGTAACATTCAGTACTTC

clone size: NA
J gene: TRBJ2-1
D gene: TRBD1
V gene: TRBV7-3
CDR3 protein: CASSLMVGQGLGNEQFF
CDR3 DNA: TGTGCCAGCAGCTTAATGGTGGGACAGGGGTTGGGCAATGAGCAGTTCTTC

clone size: NA
J gene: TRBJ1-5
D gene: TRBD1
V gene: TRBV9
CDR3 protein: CASSRDSNNQPQHF
CDR3 DNA: TGTGCCAGCAGTAGGGACAGCAACAATCAGCCCCAGCATTTT

clone size: NA
J gene: TRBJ2-5
D gene: TRBD1
V gene: TRBV2
CDR3 protein: CASNTGTGGQETQYF
CDR3 DNA: TGTGCCAGCAACACCGGGACAGGGGGCCAAGAGACCCAGTACTTC

clone size: NA
J gene: TRBJ1-1
D gene: TRBD1
V gene: TRBV30
CDR3 protein: CAWSSTDRGINAFF
CDR3 DNA: TGTGCCTGGAGTTCCACCGACAGGGGTATAAACGCTTTCTTT

clone size: NA
J gene: TRBJ1-5
D gene: NA
V gene: TRBV4-3
CDR3 protein: CASSQGLQGPNQPQHF
CDR3 DNA: TGCGCCAGCAGCCAAGGATTACAGGGCCCGAATCAGCCCCAGCATTTT

clone size: NA
J gene: TRBJ2-3
D gene: NA
V gene: TRBV12-3/TRBV12-4
CDR3 protein: CASTLGQSIDTQYF
CDR3 DNA: TGTGCCAGCACGCTGGGGCAGAGTATCGATACGCAGTATTTT

clone size: NA
J gene: TRBJ2-3
D gene: NA
V gene: TRBV20-1
CDR3 protein: CSAMDSRAPDTQYF
CDR3 DNA: TGCAGTGCTATGGACAGCCGGGCTCCAGATACGCAGTATTTT

clone size: once
J gene: TRBJ2-4
D gene: NA
V gene: TRBV29-1
CDR3 protein: CSVGAKNIQYF
CDR3 DNA: TGCAGCGTTGGAGCCAAAAACATTCAGTACTTC

clone size: NA
J gene: TRBJ1-1
D gene: NA
V gene: TRBV12-3/TRBV12-4
CDR3 protein: CASSLGLEAFF
CDR3 DNA: TGTGCCAGCAGTTTGGGGCTTGAAGCTTTCTTT

clone size: NA
J gene: TRBJ2-4
D gene: TRBD2
V gene: TRBV28
CDR3 protein: CASSLTGGQNIQYF
CDR3 DNA: TGTGCCAGCAGTTTAACGGGGGGTCAAAACATTCAGTACTTC

clone size: NA
J gene: TRBJ1-2
D gene: TRBD1
V gene: TRBV12-5
CDR3 protein: CASGMTGEVYGYTF
CDR3 DNA: TGTGCTAGTGGAATGACAGGGGAGGTCTATGGCTACACCTTC